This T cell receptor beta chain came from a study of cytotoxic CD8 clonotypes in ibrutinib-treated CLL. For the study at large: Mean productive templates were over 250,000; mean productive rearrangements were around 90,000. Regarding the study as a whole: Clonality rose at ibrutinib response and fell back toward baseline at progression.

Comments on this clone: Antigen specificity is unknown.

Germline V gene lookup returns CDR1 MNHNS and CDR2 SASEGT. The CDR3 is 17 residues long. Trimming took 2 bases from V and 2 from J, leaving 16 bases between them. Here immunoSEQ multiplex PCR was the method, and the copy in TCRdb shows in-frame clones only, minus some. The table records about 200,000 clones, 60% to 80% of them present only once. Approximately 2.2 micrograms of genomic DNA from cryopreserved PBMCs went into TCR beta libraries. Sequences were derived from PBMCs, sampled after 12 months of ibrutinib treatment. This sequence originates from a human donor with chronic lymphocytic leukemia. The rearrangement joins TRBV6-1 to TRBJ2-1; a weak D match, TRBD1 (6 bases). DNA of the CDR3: TGTGCCAGCAGTGAATTTGGGGACACACCTGCCTACAATGAGCAGTTCTTC. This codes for CASSEFGDTPAYNEQFF.